This paragraph reports one TCR beta chain. This sample is drawn from a study of cytomegalovirus exposure and HLA in healthy donors. Vbeta (60) and Jbeta (13) primers were used in the PCR. Some clones are missing from TCRdb's copy, which holds only in-frame ones; the method was immunoSEQ multiplex PCR. The data hold 75,000 to 100,000 clones, with 75% to 85% observed a single time. Sequencing used PBMCs. The receptor comes from a man between 18 and 35 years old in good health and CMV-seropositive.

The CDR3 region is CASSVRTGSSGNTIYF. Here the CDR3 DNA reads TGTGCCAGCAGCGTACGTACAGGAAGCTCTGGAAACACCATATATTTT. The chain uses TRBV9 and TRBJ1-3, with D perhaps matching TRBD1 (5 bases). Germline CDR1 is SGDLS and CDR2 is YYNGEE. CDR3 size: 16 residues. V lost 1 base and J lost 0, with 11 bases in between.